Listed below are T cell receptor beta chains from one sample, sequenced in a study of beta chain features in type 1 diabetes. Method: immunoSEQ multiplex PCR; TCRdb's copy keeps in-frame clones and lacks some. The sample includes about 180,000 clones, around 8% of them seen just once. The sample taken for sequencing was central memory CD4+ T cells from blood. These receptors were taken from a middle-aged woman with type 1 diabetes. Both conserved end residues are part of each CDR3. The D gene is left open where the match is weak. The listing skips clone size in some rows; elsewhere it reads once, few, many or a size class.

cdr3_aa: CASSAGGKLFF
cdr3_nt: TGTGCCAGCAGCGCGGGGGGAAAACTGTTTTTT
clone_size: few
v_call: TRBV6-1
d_call: -
j_call: TRBJ1-4

cdr3_aa: CAWSVDSRGETQYF
cdr3_nt: TGTGCCTGGAGTGTGGACAGCCGGGGCGAGACCCAGTACTTC
clone_size: few
v_call: TRBV30
d_call: -
j_call: TRBJ2-5

cdr3_aa: CASSYPGARIQYF
cdr3_nt: TGTGCCAGCAGTTACCCAGGGGCCAGAATTCAGTACTTC
clone_size: few
v_call: TRBV6-5
d_call: -
j_call: TRBJ2-4

cdr3_aa: CASSPDRGETQYF
cdr3_nt: TGTGCCAGCAGCCCCGACAGGGGAGAGACCCAGTACTTC
clone_size: -
v_call: TRBV6-6
d_call: TRBD1
j_call: TRBJ2-5

cdr3_aa: CASSVTAGALSYEQYF
cdr3_nt: TGTGCCAGCAGCGTGACAGCGGGGGCCCTCTCCTACGAGCAGTACTTC
clone_size: -
v_call: TRBV9
d_call: TRBD2
j_call: TRBJ2-7

cdr3_aa: CSVLGTGAKAFF
cdr3_nt: TGCAGCGTTTTGGGGACAGGGGCAAAGGCTTTCTTT
clone_size: -
v_call: TRBV29-1
d_call: TRBD1
j_call: TRBJ1-1

cdr3_aa: CASSHSLTGNEKLFF
cdr3_nt: TGCGCCAGCAGCCACAGCCTGACAGGGAATGAAAAACTGTTTTTT
clone_size: few
v_call: TRBV4-1
d_call: TRBD1
j_call: TRBJ1-4

cdr3_aa: CASSGGHQGETQYF
cdr3_nt: TGTGCCAGCAGTGGTGGACATCAGGGGGAGACCCAGTACTTC
clone_size: -
v_call: TRBV2
d_call: -
j_call: TRBJ2-5

cdr3_aa: CASHGSGRETQYF
cdr3_nt: TGTGCCAGCCACGGCAGCGGGAGGGAGACCCAGTACTTC
clone_size: -
v_call: TRBV28
d_call: TRBD2
j_call: TRBJ2-5

cdr3_aa: CASTRQGSDYGYTF
cdr3_nt: TGTGCCAGCACTAGACAGGGGTCGGACTATGGCTACACCTTC
clone_size: few
v_call: TRBV7-9
d_call: TRBD1
j_call: TRBJ1-2

cdr3_aa: CASSFTTTSNEQFF
cdr3_nt: TGTGCCAGCAGCTTTACCACGACTTCTAATGAGCAGTTCTTC
clone_size: -
v_call: TRBV11-2
d_call: -
j_call: TRBJ2-1

cdr3_aa: CAWSASSNQPQHF
cdr3_nt: TGTGCCTGGAGTGCTAGTAGCAATCAGCCCCAGCATTTT
clone_size: -
v_call: TRBV30
d_call: -
j_call: TRBJ1-5

cdr3_aa: CASSQSPSSDQPQHF
cdr3_nt: TGCGCCAGCAGCCAATCCCCATCCAGCGATCAGCCCCAGCATTTT
clone_size: -
v_call: TRBV4-1
d_call: -
j_call: TRBJ1-5

cdr3_aa: CASSSAPGQYQETQYF
cdr3_nt: TGTGCCAGCAGCTCGGCCCCTGGACAGTACCAAGAGACCCAGTACTTC
clone_size: few
v_call: TRBV5-6
d_call: -
j_call: TRBJ2-5

cdr3_aa: CASSWGAGEHRNEQFF
cdr3_nt: TGTGCCAGCAGCTGGGGAGCGGGAGAGCATAGGAATGAGCAGTTCTTC
clone_size: few
v_call: TRBV7-2
d_call: TRBD2
j_call: TRBJ2-1

cdr3_aa: CSAQPGLAGDEQYF
cdr3_nt: TGCAGCGCTCAACCGGGACTAGCGGGAGACGAGCAGTACTTC
clone_size: -
v_call: TRBV29-1
d_call: TRBD2
j_call: TRBJ2-7

cdr3_aa: CSAHTQHIQYF
cdr3_nt: TGCAGTGCCCACACCCAACACATTCAGTACTTC
clone_size: -
v_call: TRBV20-1
d_call: -
j_call: TRBJ2-4

cdr3_aa: CASSRGQNEQFF
cdr3_nt: TGTGCCAGCAGCCGGGGACAGAATGAGCAGTTCTTC
clone_size: few
v_call: TRBV7-2
d_call: TRBD1
j_call: TRBJ2-1